The clone carrying this T cell receptor beta chain was counted a single time. The target antigen is unknown. Assay: immunoSEQ multiplex PCR; the TCRdb copy retains only in-frame clones and omits some. The sample consists of fewer than 200,000 clones, almost 95% of them appearing once. This record belongs to a study of T cell responses to AZD1222 COVID-19 vaccine. Notes on the study in general: Mostly white British, mostly female donors; authors suggested clonal diversity may be underestimated.

The V end was cut by 5 bases, the J end by 4 bases, with 14 bases between. This CDR3 is built from 14 residues. The germline CDR1 and CDR2 sequences are MNHEY and SMNVEV (reference sequence). The V gene is TRBV27, the J gene TRBJ1-1; D is ambiguous. Source: peripheral blood, taken on day 0 of AZD1222 vaccination. The sequence was obtained from an adult in good health. This CDR3 reads CASSKSPRRTEAFF. CDR3 sequence (DNA): TGTGCCAGCAGTAAATCCCCGAGGCGCACTGAAGCTTTCTTT.